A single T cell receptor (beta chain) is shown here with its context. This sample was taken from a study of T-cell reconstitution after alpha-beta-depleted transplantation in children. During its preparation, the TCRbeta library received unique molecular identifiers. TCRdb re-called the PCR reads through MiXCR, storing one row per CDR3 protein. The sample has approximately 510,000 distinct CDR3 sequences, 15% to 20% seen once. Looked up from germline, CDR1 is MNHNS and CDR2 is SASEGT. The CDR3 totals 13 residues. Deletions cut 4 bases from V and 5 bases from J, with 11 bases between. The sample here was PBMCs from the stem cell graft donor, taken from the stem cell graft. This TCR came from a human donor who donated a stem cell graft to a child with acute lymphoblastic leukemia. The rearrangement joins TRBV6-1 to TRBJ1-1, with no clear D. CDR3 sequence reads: CASSGTRRTEAFF. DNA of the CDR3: TGTGCCAGCAGTGGCACGAGGAGGACTGAAGCTTTCTTT.